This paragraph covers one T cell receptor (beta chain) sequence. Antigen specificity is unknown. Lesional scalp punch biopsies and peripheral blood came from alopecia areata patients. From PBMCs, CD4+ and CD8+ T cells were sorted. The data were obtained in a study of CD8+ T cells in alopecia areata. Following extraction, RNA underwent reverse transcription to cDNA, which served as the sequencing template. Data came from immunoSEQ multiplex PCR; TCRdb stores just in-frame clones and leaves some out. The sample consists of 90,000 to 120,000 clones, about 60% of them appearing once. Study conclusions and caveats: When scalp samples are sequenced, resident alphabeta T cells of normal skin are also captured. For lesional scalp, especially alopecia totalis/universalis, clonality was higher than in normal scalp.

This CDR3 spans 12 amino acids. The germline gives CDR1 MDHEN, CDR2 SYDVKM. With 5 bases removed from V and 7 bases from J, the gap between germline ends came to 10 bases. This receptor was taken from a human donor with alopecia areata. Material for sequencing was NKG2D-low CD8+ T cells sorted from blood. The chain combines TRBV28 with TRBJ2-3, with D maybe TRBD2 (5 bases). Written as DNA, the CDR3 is TGTGCCAGCAGTCTCGAGGGTAATACGCAGTATTTT. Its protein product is CASSLEGNTQYF.